The clone carrying this TCR beta chain has only a few counts. No antigen is known for it. Sequencing was performed with immunoSEQ multiplex PCR; in TCRdb, only in-frame clones are kept and a portion is missing. The table includes 25,000 to 30,000 clones, 80% detected once. This entry is derived from a study of a mutant IDH1 vaccine in newly diagnosed glioma. General study findings and limits: No link was apparently found between pseudoprogression and changes in top peripheral T cell clonotypes.

Time point indicated: week 23, last vaccination. It was 300 ug of mutant IDH1 20-mer peptide that made up each vaccine dose, given with topical imiquimod. In germline, CDR1 is MNHEY, CDR2 SMNVEV (reference sequence). The CDR3 contains 13 residues. Between the trimmed V and J ends, which lost 5 bases and 0 bases, there was a span of 5 bases. The sample consisted of PBMCs, taken from a glioma patient whose treatment included an IDH1 peptide vaccine. The TCR originated in a woman under 30 with glioma. J is TRBJ1-5 and V is TRBV27; D is unclear. Here the CDR3 DNA reads TGTGCCAGCAGTCTGGATAGCAATCAGCCCCAGCATTTT. Encoded protein: CASSLDSNQPQHF.